The 5 T cell receptor beta chains presented below share a single source sample, sequenced in a study of CD8 T cells in ankylosing spondylitis. TCRdb called the 5' RACE reads again in MiXCR, with one record for every CDR3 protein. The sample has hundreds of thousands of distinct CDR3 sequences; 20% to 30% are singletons. Sequencing was carried out using blood, either unsorted or a sorted T cell fraction (not recorded which). These TCRs come from a male donor with ankylosing spondylitis or in good health (not recorded which).

V and J are TRBV20-1 and TRBJ2-7; D possibly corresponds to TRBD2 (5 bases). Germline loops: CDR1 DFQATT, CDR2 SNEGSKA (reference sequence). Trimming took 0 bases from V and 0 from J, leaving 9 bases between them. The CDR3 has 14 amino acids. The CDR3 is CSARDLASSYEQYF. CDR3 in DNA: TGCAGTGCTAGAGATTTAGCGAGCTCCTACGAGCAGTACTTC.

About this clonotype: The junction shows a germline mismatch at one end, possibly a read error. The V and J genes are TRBV5-6 and TRBJ2-7, with D unclear. The CDR3 is 12 amino acids. Germline V gene data show CDR1 as SGHDT and CDR2 as YYEEEE. CDR3 sequence (DNA): TGTGCCAGCAGCTTGGGACGTACCCAGCAGAACTTC. It yields the protein CASSLGRTQQNF. Filled out from reference TRBV5-6 and TRBJ2-7, the complete variable domain reads DAGVTQSPTHLIKTRGQQVTLRCSPKSGHDTVSWYQQALGQGPQFIFQYYEEEERQRGNFPDRFSGHQFPNYSSELNVNALLLGDSALYLCASSLGRTQQNFGPGTRLTVT.

This chain connects TRBV7-3 to TRBJ2-7, with D perhaps TRBD1 (6 bases). V was pared by 4 bases and J by 4 bases, with 20 bases between. The CDR3 has 16 residues. Germline V CDR1 and CDR2: SGHTA, FQGTGA. CDR3 region: CASSSQGPANFYEQYF. The CDR3 DNA reads as TGTGCCAGCAGCTCACAGGGTCCCGCTAACTTTTACGAGCAGTACTTC.

This clonotype was observed many times. The chain employs TRBV27 and TRBJ2-2; TRBD1 is a possible D gene (5 bases). V was cut by 3 bases and J by 0 bases, with 8 bases left in between. Per germline, CDR1 MNHEY and CDR2 SMNVEV (reference sequence). The CDR3 has 15 amino acids. The CDR3 sequence: CASSFARANTGELFF. The CDR3, as DNA: TGTGCCAGCAGTTTTGCCAGGGCGAACACCGGGGAGCTGTTTTTT.

The rearrangement links TRBV18 to TRBJ1-2; D is unclear. The V end was cut by 2 bases, the J end by 5 bases, with 9 bases between. This CDR3 has 13 residues. The germline V gene encodes CDR1 KGHSH and CDR2 LQKENI. CDR3 in amino acids: CASSPGLEYGYTF. In DNA form, the CDR3 reads TGTGCCAGCTCACCAGGACTAGAATATGGCTACACCTTC.